This TCR beta chain emerged from a study of blood T cell repertoires in COVID-19. Study-level background: The origin of the acute and convalescent COVID-19 samples was the United States, Italy and Spain.

In the authors' workflow: Using reference gene primer amplification, nucleated cell counts were estimated. Generated by immunoSEQ multiplex PCR, the TCRdb table keeps only in-frame clones and is missing some. That table gives V, J and clone size, and the DNA gave D and trimming. This table has approximately 140,000 clones, 75% to 90% appearing once. This CDR3 is 14 amino acids long. Germline CDR1 reads SGHRS; CDR2 reads YFSETQ. Trimming pared 0 bases from V and 4 bases from J, leaving 10 bases between. This rearrangement joins TRBV5-1 to TRBJ2-5; the D is unclear. The sequence was collected from a man in his 60s with active or convalescent COVID-19. The sample taken for sequencing was peripheral blood. The CDR3 nucleotides are TGCGCCAGCAGCTTGGTCCTATCGTCAGAGACCCAGTACTTC. This codes for CASSLVLSSETQYF.